This entry features one TCR beta chain sequence. V dropped 8 bases and J dropped 9; count of bases not matched to a gene: 10. CDR3 length equals 14 residues. Germline values: CDR1 MDHEN, CDR2 SYDVKM. The assay was immunoSEQ multiplex PCR, and TCRdb's table has in-frame clones only and misses some. The sample consists of over 85,000 clones, approximately 85% of them appearing once. This specimen comes from a study of blood T cell repertoires in COVID-19. Study-level background: From the United States, Italy and Spain came samples of acute and convalescent COVID-19. T cells, B-cell-depleted T cells, or PBMCs supplied cDNA or gDNA.

This TCR was recovered from a woman older than 75 with COVID-19, enrolled during active disease. The sequenced sample was peripheral blood. The J gene is TRBJ1-6, the V gene TRBV28; TRBD1 matches at 7 bases. CDR3 amino acids: CASGQTGSISPLHF. CDR3 nucleotide sequence: TGTGCCAGCGGCCAGACAGGGTCTATTTCACCCCTCCACTTT.